What follows are 32 T cell receptor beta chains derived from one specimen sequenced in a study of blood T cell repertoires in COVID-19. Some clones are missing from TCRdb's copy, which holds only in-frame ones; the method was immunoSEQ multiplex PCR. This sample has about 230,000 clones, with 83% found just once. Material for sequencing was peripheral blood. The receptor source for this set is a woman in her forties or fifties with acute or convalescent COVID-19.

V and J are TRBV27 and TRBJ2-7; the D gene is possibly TRBD2 (5 bases). The CDR3 length is 12 residues. Per the germline V gene, CDR1 is MNHEY and CDR2 is SMNVEV (reference sequence). Deletions cut 6 bases from V and 5 bases from J, with 11 bases between. The chain's CDR3 is CASRASGNEQYF. Written as DNA, the CDR3 is TGTGCCAGCAGGGCCTCGGGGAACGAGCAGTACTTC.

V and J are TRBV7-9 and TRBJ1-1; no definite D call. This CDR3 has 13 amino acids. V was clipped by 8 bases and J by 0 bases, with 10 bases between them. Germline values: CDR1 SEHNR, CDR2 FQNEAQ (reference sequence). The DNA for the CDR3 is TGTGCCAGCTCGCCGACTGTGAACACTGAAGCTTTCTTT. Its translation: CASSPTVNTEAFF.

This clone was seen a single time. The chain uses TRBV2 and TRBJ1-6; 9 nucleotides match TRBD1. Per the germline V gene, CDR1 is SNHLY and CDR2 is FYNNEI. The CDR3 sequence is 13 residues long. V trimming: 10 bases; J trimming: 9 bases; junction bases outside the gene matches: 7. CDR3 amino acids: CATRDREGSPLHF. DNA of the CDR3: TGTGCCACCCGGGACAGGGAGGGTTCACCCCTCCACTTT.

The DNA of the CDR3 is TGTGCCAGTACCGACAGGGTCGGTGGGCGCAATCAGCCCCAGCATTTT. Protein product: CASTDRVGGRNQPQHF. J is TRBJ1-5 and V is TRBV19, with TRBD1 matching over 7 bases. The CDR3 loop spans 16 amino acids. The germline CDR1 and CDR2 sequences are LNHDA and SQIVND (reference sequence). Unmatched junction bases numbered 11, after V lost 7 bases and J lost 2 bases. Variable domain in full (rest from reference TRBV19 and TRBJ1-5): DGGITQSPKYLFRKEGQNVTLSCEQNLNHDAMYWYRQDPGQGLRLIYYSQIVNDFQKGDIAEGYSVSREKKESFPLTVTSAQKNPTAFYLCASTDRVGGRNQPQHFGDGTRLSIL.

The gene calls are TRBV7-8 and TRBJ2-7, with 8 bases matching TRBD2. The CDR3 runs to 17 residues. Looked up from germline, CDR1 is SGHVS and CDR2 is FQNEAQ. Trimming removed 3 bases from V and 3 bases from J; junction bases left unmatched: 13. This CDR3 is CASSFGPGGGVVYEQYF. In DNA, the CDR3 is TGTGCCAGCAGCTTCGGTCCGGGAGGGGGGGTTGTCTACGAGCAGTACTTC.

The J gene is TRBJ2-7, the V gene TRBV6-6; D possibly corresponds to TRBD2 (5 bases). With 6 bases removed from V and 0 bases from J, the gap between germline ends came to 12 bases. CDR3 length: 14 residues. The germline CDR1 and CDR2 sequences are MNHNY and SVGAGI (reference sequence). CDR3 loop: CASRTDGSSYEQYF. The CDR3 nucleotides are TGTGCCAGCAGGACTGATGGGAGCTCCTACGAGCAGTACTTC.

The chain employs TRBV27 and TRBJ1-5; TRBD1 aligns across 8 bases. CDR1 and CDR2 from the germline V gene are MNHEY and SMNVEV (reference sequence). Trimming took 5 bases from V and 6 from J; bases not matched to a gene: 12. This CDR3 is built from 16 residues. In DNA, the CDR3 is TGTGCCAGCAGTCCGTCCCTGGGACAGGTGGCTCAGCCCCAGCATTTT. Translation gives CASSPSLGQVAQPQHF.

This chain links TRBV19 with TRBJ2-3, with 7 bases that match TRBD1. V lost 5 bases to trimming and J lost 1 base; unmatched junction nucleotides: 6. The CDR3 sequence is 15 residues long. Germline-derived CDR1 and CDR2 are LNHDA and SQIVND (reference sequence). The CDR3 bases are TGTGCCAGTAGTTCTGGGACAGAGCGCACAGATACGCAGTATTTT. As protein: CASSSGTERTDTQYF.

The V gene is TRBV20-1, the J gene TRBJ1-2; D is possibly TRBD1 (5 bases). CDR1 is DFQATT and CDR2 is SNEGSKA in the germline V gene (reference sequence). With 3 bases removed from V and 8 bases from J, the gap between germline ends came to 16 bases. There are 13 residues in the CDR3. The CDR3, as DNA: TGCAGTGCTAGTGCGTCCTCGTCAGGGGGCTACACCTTC. It specifies CSASASSSGGYTF.

This chain uses TRBV2 with TRBJ2-1; unclear D gene. Germline V gene data show CDR1 as SNHLY and CDR2 as FYNNEI. This CDR3 is built from 11 residues. V dropped 7 bases and J dropped 13 bases, with 14 bases sitting between them. This CDR3 is CASTDFAQQFF. The CDR3 DNA follows: TGTGCCAGCACCGACTTCGCGCAACAGTTCTTC.

The rearrangement uses TRBV7-9 and TRBJ2-1; possibly TRBD1 for D (6 bases). The V gene's germline CDR1 is SEHNR and CDR2 FQNEAQ (reference sequence). The CDR3 totals 10 residues. V lost 5 bases and J 12 bases, leaving 8 bases between the germline ends. The CDR3 loop reads CASSLRGQFF. The CDR3 coding sequence is TGTGCCAGCAGCCTCAGGGGGCAGTTCTTC.

J is TRBJ2-7 and V is TRBV7-2; D not resolved. The CDR3 length is 11 residues. Germline V gene sequence: CDR1 SGHTA, CDR2 FQGNSA. V gave up 5 bases and J gave up 1 base, with 3 bases separating them. This CDR3 is CASSPSYEQYF. CDR3 nucleotide sequence: TGTGCCAGCAGCCCGTCCTACGAGCAGTACTTC.

DNA for the CDR3: TGTGCCAGCAGCTTCGGGTTTGGGAGCACAGATACGCAGTATTTT. This codes for CASSFGFGSTDTQYF. V gene TRBV7-6 combines with J gene TRBJ2-3; no definite D call. Between the trimmed V and J ends, which lost 3 bases and 0 bases, there was a span of 10 bases. This CDR3 region has 15 residues. CDR1 is SGHVS, CDR2 FNYEAQ, per germline.

This clone was found a few times. The genes are TRBV14 and TRBJ2-1, with 10 bases fitting TRBD2. Germline CDR1 is SGHDN and CDR2 is FVKESK. V lost 2 bases to trimming and J lost 8 bases; unmatched junction nucleotides: 6. CDR3 length: 15 residues. CDR3 residues: CASSQQPSGSDEQFF. The DNA of the CDR3 is TGTGCCAGCAGCCAACAACCTAGCGGGAGCGATGAGCAGTTCTTC.

The sample holds one count of this clone. The chain combines TRBV3-1 (or the pseudogene TRBV3-2) with TRBJ2-1, with 9 bases lining up with TRBD2. The V and J ends lost 0 bases and 13 bases, in that order; junction bases with no gene match: 7. There are 14 residues in the CDR3. The germline V gene has CDR1 LGHDT and CDR2 YNNKEL (reference sequence). The CDR3 is CASSQDRSGGPQFF. The CDR3 nucleotides are TGTGCCAGCAGCCAAGATCGGAGCGGGGGGCCCCAGTTCTTC.

The CDR3 DNA reads TGTGCCAGCAGCCACCCTGGTCTTCTAATGTTAGATACGCAGTATTTT. Translation: CASSHPGLLMLDTQYF. The chain carries TRBV4-2 and TRBJ2-3; D unclear. V dropped 3 bases and J dropped 5 bases, with 18 bases sitting between them. Germline V lookup: CDR1 LGHNA, CDR2 YNFKEQ. This CDR3 comprises 16 residues.

The chain has TRBV27 and TRBJ2-7, with 11 bases that match TRBD2. The CDR3 loop spans 15 amino acids. Germline V lookup: CDR1 MNHEY, CDR2 SMNVEV (reference sequence). Trimming removed 4 bases from V and 2 bases from J; junction bases left unmatched: 4. DNA for the CDR3: TGTGCCAGCAGTTCCTTAGCGGGAGGGCCCTACGAGCAGTACTTC. Protein: CASSSLAGGPYEQYF.

The chain links TRBV18 to TRBJ1-2, with 7 nucleotides matching TRBD1. The CDR3 consists of 18 residues. V lost 0 bases, J lost 4 bases, and 14 bases stayed unmatched. Germline-derived CDR1 and CDR2 are KGHSH and LQKENI. The CDR3 loop is CASSPPKGTGTAAYGYTF. CDR3 nucleotides: TGTGCCAGCTCACCACCCAAAGGCACCGGGACAGCGGCCTATGGCTACACCTTC.

The chain links TRBV10-3 to TRBJ1-2; 7 positions match TRBD1. Germline-derived CDR1 and CDR2 are ENHRY and SYGVKD. With 6 bases clipped from V and 3 bases from J, the junction kept 1 base outside the gene matches. The CDR3 totals 12 residues. Here the CDR3 reads CAIRGTDYGYTF. CDR3 bases: TGTGCCATCAGAGGGACAGACTATGGCTACACCTTC.

J is TRBJ1-2 and V is TRBV7-2; a possible D gene is TRBD1 (5 bases). CDR3 length: 14 residues. Trimming removed 1 base at V and 7 bases at J, with 13 bases between. CDR1 is SGHTA, CDR2 FQGNSA, per germline. The DNA of the CDR3 is TGTGCCAGCAGCTTAGAATCCCAGGGAAGTGGCTACACCTTC. This sequence encodes CASSLESQGSGYTF.

The gene calls are TRBV7-9 and TRBJ1-3; 7 bases agree with TRBD1. The CDR3 runs 13 residues. J was trimmed by 5 bases and V by 6 bases; bases with no gene match: 4. Germline CDR1 and CDR2: SEHNR and FQNEAQ (reference sequence). The CDR3: CASRRDSRNTIYF. The DNA for the CDR3 is TGTGCCAGCAGAAGGGACAGTAGAAACACCATATATTTT. The complete variable domain, with remaining parts taken from reference TRBV7-9 and TRBJ1-3, reads DTGVSQNPRHKITKRGQNVTFRCDPISEHNRLYWYRQTLGQGPEFLTYFQNEAQLEKSRLLSDRFSAERPKGSFSTLEIQRTEQGDSAMYLCASRRDSRNTIYFGEGSWLTVV.

The J gene is TRBJ1-2, the V gene TRBV9; TRBD1 matches 7 bases. The J segment lost 5 bases and the V segment lost 4 bases, leaving 8 bases of the junction unmatched. This CDR3 is built from 14 residues. Per the germline V gene, CDR1 is SGDLS and CDR2 is YYNGEE. The CDR3 here is CASSPDRVEYGYTF. The CDR3 region has the DNA TGTGCCAGCAGCCCAGACAGGGTGGAATATGGCTACACCTTC. The whole variable domain, remainder taken from reference TRBV9 and TRBJ1-2, is DSGVTQTPKHLITATGQRVTLRCSPRSGDLSVYWYQQSLDQGLQFLIQYYNGEERAKGNILERFSAQQFPDLHSELNLSSLELGDSALYFCASSPDRVEYGYTFGSGTRLTVV.

This clone was seen a single time. The J gene is TRBJ2-5, the V gene TRBV24-1; D not resolved. Deletions cut 3 bases from V and 7 bases from J, with 20 bases between. Germline CDR1 is KGHDR and CDR2 is SFDVKD. The CDR3 has 16 amino acids. CDR3 DNA: TGTGCCACCAGTGATGCCCGTGTGACGGCGGTTAGGACCCAGTACTTC. This gives the protein CATSDARVTAVRTQYF.

The rearrangement links TRBV28 to TRBJ2-5, with D uncertain. V was trimmed by 5 bases and J by 3 bases, leaving 4 bases between them. This CDR3 region has 11 residues. The germline CDR1 and CDR2 sequences are MDHEN and SYDVKM. CDR3 DNA sequence: TGTGCCAGCAGTATTAAAGAGACCCAGTACTTC. This gives the protein CASSIKETQYF.

This chain connects TRBV19 to TRBJ1-5; 9 bases fit TRBD1. The CDR3 extends over 14 amino acids. Germline V gene data show CDR1 as LNHDA and CDR2 as SQIVND (reference sequence). Germline trimming cut 9 bases from V and 4 bases from J; bases unmatched to any gene: 7. This CDR3 reads CASEQGASNQPQHF. CDR3 coding DNA: TGTGCCAGCGAACAGGGGGCGAGTAATCAGCCCCAGCATTTT.

The rearrangement links TRBV28 to TRBJ1-2; D perhaps matches TRBD1 (6 bases). The germline CDR1 and CDR2 sequences are MDHEN and SYDVKM. This CDR3 is 14 amino acids long. V was shortened by 6 bases and J by 0 bases, with 11 bases between the two germline ends. The CDR3 nucleotides are TGTGCCAGCAGCCGTGACAGGACTAACTATGGCTACACCTTC. Translated: CASSRDRTNYGYTF.

The chain links TRBV12-5 to TRBJ2-1; D is perhaps TRBD1 (5 bases). The germline gives CDR1 LGHNT, CDR2 FRNRAP. This CDR3 is 12 amino acids long. V dropped 7 bases and J dropped 5 bases, with 9 bases sitting between them. The DNA of the CDR3 is TGTGCTAGTGCGACAGTTAACAATGAGCAGTTCTTC. It specifies CASATVNNEQFF.

The rearrangement links TRBV18 to TRBJ1-6, with unresolved D. V dropped 2 bases and J dropped 0 bases, with 8 bases sitting between them. CDR3 length: 16 residues. Germline V lookup: CDR1 KGHSH, CDR2 LQKENI. The CDR3 sequence: CASSPRQSSYNSPLHF. DNA for the CDR3: TGTGCCAGCTCACCAAGACAAAGCTCCTATAATTCACCCCTCCACTTT. Combining the CDR3 with reference TRBV18 and TRBJ1-6 gives the whole variable domain NAGVMQNPRHLVRRRGQEARLRCSPMKGHSHVYWYRQLPEEGLKFMVYLQKENIIDESGMPKERFSAEFPKEGPSILRIQQVVRGDSAAYFCASSPRQSSYNSPLHFGNGTRLTVT.

J is TRBJ2-3 and V is TRBV20-1; TRBD1 agrees at 10 bases. This CDR3 has 15 amino acids. Losses at the gene ends were 3 bases for V and 4 bases for J; bases not matched to a gene: 7. CDR1 DFQATT and CDR2 SNEGSKA come from the germline V gene (reference sequence). CDR3: CSASSGQGPPDTQYF. The CDR3, as DNA: TGCAGTGCTAGTTCGGGACAGGGGCCTCCAGATACGCAGTATTTT.

The chain uses TRBV7-2 and TRBJ1-4; D may be TRBD1 (5 bases). The CDR3 covers 14 residues. Germline V gene lookup returns CDR1 SGHTA and CDR2 FQGNSA. V dropped 3 bases and J dropped 7 bases, with 12 bases sitting between them. CDR3 loop: CASSLGRASEKLFF. The CDR3 DNA follows: TGTGCCAGCAGCTTGGGCAGGGCGAGTGAAAAACTGTTTTTT. The full variable domain, its missing parts supplied by reference TRBV7-2 and TRBJ1-4, is GAGVSQSPSNKVTEKGKDVELRCDPISGHTALYWYRQSLGQGLEFLIYFQGNSAPDKSGLPSDRFSAERTGGSVSTLTIQRTQQEDSAVYLCASSLGRASEKLFFGSGTQLSVL.

V and J are TRBV7-8 and TRBJ1-1, with D possibly being TRBD1 (5 bases). V was clipped by 1 base and J by 0 bases, with 12 bases between them. From germline, CDR1 is SGHVS and CDR2 FQNEAQ. The CDR3 runs to 16 residues. For the CDR3, the DNA is TGTGCCAGCAGCTTAGTAGACAGTAATGTGAACACTGAAGCTTTCTTT. Translation gives CASSLVDSNVNTEAFF.

This chain joins TRBV28 and TRBJ1-2; TRBD1 matches 7 bases. CDR3 length equals 12 residues. The germline V gene has CDR1 MDHEN and CDR2 SYDVKM. With V trimmed by 6 bases and J by 3 bases, 1 base remained unmatched. CDR3 sequence reads: CASSGTDYGYTF. DNA for the CDR3: TGTGCCAGCAGCGGGACAGACTATGGCTACACCTTC.